Each of the 19 T cell receptor beta chains below was sequenced from the same sample in a study of cytomegalovirus exposure and HLA in healthy donors. Use of 60 Vbeta and 13 Jbeta primers characterized the PCR. Sequencing was performed with immunoSEQ multiplex PCR; in TCRdb, only in-frame clones are kept and a portion is missing. Of approximately 180,000 clones listed, more than 75% were seen once; the top ten hold roughly 1.8%. Sequenced: PBMCs. Every receptor here comes from a young woman in good health and CMV-seronegative.

In DNA, the CDR3 is TGTGCCAGCGGTAGGGGGGGGCTCAATGAGCAGTTCTTC. Translating it yields CASGRGGLNEQFF. The rearrangement links TRBV28 to TRBJ2-1, with D perhaps matching TRBD2 (7 bases). In germline, CDR1 is MDHEN, CDR2 SYDVKM. Between the trimmed V and J ends, which lost 8 bases and 6 bases, there was a span of 14 bases. This CDR3 has 13 residues.

The rearrangement joins TRBV7-9 to TRBJ1-4; 7 nucleotides align to TRBD1. J gave up 5 bases and V 6 bases, and 15 bases lay outside the gene matches. Germline CDR1 and CDR2: SEHNR and FQNEAQ (reference sequence). This CDR3 contains 17 residues. CDR3 bases: TGTGCCAGCAGACTAGGGTTCCTCGGGACAGAAAATGAAAAACTGTTTTTT. This gives the protein CASRLGFLGTENEKLFF.

This clone was seen more than once but under ten times. The V gene is TRBV30, the J gene TRBJ2-1; 9 nucleotides agree with TRBD2. The trim removed 5 bases at V and 9 bases at J, leaving 11 bases unmatched. Per the germline V gene, CDR1 is GTSNPN and CDR2 is SVGIG (reference sequence). The CDR3 consists of 14 residues. In nucleotides, the CDR3 is TGTGCCTGGGATTCCGGGACTAGCACCGGTGAGCAGTTCTTC. It encodes CAWDSGTSTGEQFF.

The V gene is TRBV19, the J gene TRBJ1-1; maybe TRBD1 (5 bases). The CDR3 extends over 14 amino acids. V lost 9 bases and J lost 1, with 15 bases in between. CDR1 LNHDA and CDR2 SQIVND come from the germline V gene (reference sequence). The CDR3 protein is CASRPGEKNTEAFF. CDR3 nucleotides: TGTGCCAGCCGACCGGGGGAGAAGAACACTGAAGCTTTCTTT.

J is TRBJ2-7 and V is TRBV9; TRBD1 aligns across 8 bases. Germline V gives CDR1 SGDLS, CDR2 YYNGEE. The V gene end was trimmed by 4 bases and the J gene end by 7 bases; junction bases not matched to a gene: 13. This CDR3 comprises 15 residues. The CDR3 DNA reads as TGTGCCAGCAGCCCCAGAGAGACAGGGGAAGGGGAGCAGTACTTC. Amino acid sequence: CASSPRETGEGEQYF.

The table lists this clone with a few counts. The chain recombines TRBV6-5 with TRBJ2-2, with 9 bases aligning to TRBD1. The CDR3 extends over 13 amino acids. The germline V gene has CDR1 MNHEY and CDR2 SVGAGI. J gave up 6 bases and V 7 bases, and 3 bases lay outside the gene matches. This CDR3 reads CASKGQGAGELFF. The CDR3 DNA reads TGTGCCAGCAAGGGACAGGGAGCCGGGGAGCTGTTTTTT.

This clone showed up just once. V gene TRBV18 combines with J gene TRBJ1-6; TRBD1 matches at 8 bases. Trimming at V came to 3 bases and at J to 6 bases, leaving 7 bases not matched to a gene. CDR1 and CDR2 from the germline V gene are KGHSH and LQKENI. The length of the CDR3 is 16 residues. CDR3 DNA: TGTGCCAGCTCACCTACCGGGACAGGAGGTAATTCACCCCTCCACTTT. Its translation is CASSPTGTGGNSPLHF.

The J gene is TRBJ2-1, the V gene TRBV4-1; D is possibly TRBD1 (5 bases). Trimming pared 3 bases from V and 8 bases from J, leaving 11 bases between. Germline V gene lookup returns CDR1 MGHRA and CDR2 YSYEKL. CDR3 length: 13 residues. CDR3 sequence reads: CASSHLQGDEQFF. The CDR3, as DNA: TGCGCCAGCAGCCACCTCCAAGGGGATGAGCAGTTCTTC.

V is TRBV19 and J is TRBJ2-7; D is perhaps TRBD2 (5 bases). V shed 5 bases and J shed 2 bases, with 13 bases lying between them. CDR3 length: 14 residues. The V gene's germline CDR1 is LNHDA and CDR2 SQIVND (reference sequence). CDR3 DNA: TGTGCCAGTAGTCCCCGCAGCGGCACCTACGAGCAGTACTTC. Amino acid sequence: CASSPRSGTYEQYF.

The rearrangement joins TRBV11-1 to TRBJ1-1; maybe TRBD1 (5 bases). The germline CDR1 and CDR2 sequences are SGHAT and FQDESV (reference sequence). The CDR3 runs 13 residues. V lost 4 bases and J lost 1, with 7 bases in between. This CDR3 reads CASSSQENTEAFF. CDR3 bases: TGTGCCAGCAGCTCACAGGAGAACACTGAAGCTTTCTTT.

The rearrangement uses TRBV5-6 and TRBJ2-7; TRBD2 might be the D (6 bases). Germline V gives CDR1 SGHDT, CDR2 YYEEEE. This CDR3 region has 17 residues. V lost 4 bases and J lost 3, with 23 bases in between. CDR3 sequence: CASSLRVARAGIYEQYF. The CDR3 nucleotides read TGTGCCAGCAGCCTGCGGGTCGCGAGGGCGGGGATCTACGAGCAGTACTTC.

J is TRBJ2-1 and V is TRBV6-5; D gene uncertain. Germline V CDR1 and CDR2: MNHEY, SVGAGI. There are 12 residues in the CDR3. Trimming took off 2 bases at V and 5 bases at J, with 4 bases between the two ends. The CDR3 region is CASSYGHNEQFF. The DNA for the CDR3 is TGTGCCAGCAGTTACGGGCACAATGAGCAGTTCTTC.

The J gene is TRBJ2-5, the V gene TRBV9; weak D call: TRBD2 (5 bases). The V end lost 3 bases, the J end lost 0 bases, and 15 bases lay between the germline ends. CDR3 size: 16 residues. The germline V gene has CDR1 SGDLS and CDR2 YYNGEE. The CDR3 DNA reads as TGTGCCAGCAGCGCCGTAAGTGCGGACTACCAAGAGACCCAGTACTTC. Translating gives CASSAVSADYQETQYF.

The chain recombines TRBV5-6 with TRBJ1-2, with TRBD1 as a possible D gene (5 bases). The germline gives CDR1 SGHDT, CDR2 YYEEEE. CDR3 size: 14 residues. V lost 3 bases and J 7 bases, leaving 16 bases between the germline ends. As DNA, the CDR3 is TGTGCCAGCAGCTGGGCGGGGGGAGAGGTTGGCTACACCTTC. Residues: CASSWAGGEVGYTF.

The chain couples TRBV7-9 to TRBJ1-2; D unclear. V lost 3 bases to trimming and J lost 7 bases, with 18 bases between them. This CDR3 has 15 residues. CDR1 SEHNR and CDR2 FQNEAQ come from the germline V gene (reference sequence). CDR3: CASSFGREASRGYTF. The CDR3 nucleotides are TGTGCCAGCAGCTTCGGCCGTGAGGCGTCGCGTGGCTACACCTTC.

This sequence joins TRBV11-3 and TRBJ2-1; 8 bases are shared with TRBD2. There are 14 residues in the CDR3. V gave up 1 base and J gave up 9 bases; unmatched junction bases: 5. Germline values: CDR1 SGHNT, CDR2 YENEEA. In nucleotides, the CDR3 is TGTGCCAGCAGCTTAGCCAGCGGGAGCAGTGAGCAGTTCTTC. As protein: CASSLASGSSEQFF.

The chain carries TRBV23-1 and TRBJ2-5; maybe TRBD2 (6 bases). TRBV23-1 falls under the ORF class, with uncertain function. The CDR3 has 14 amino acids. The V gene lost 0 bases and the J gene lost 3 bases, with 8 bases spanning the gap. This CDR3 reads CASSQSWGEETQYF. The CDR3, as DNA: TGCGCCAGCAGTCAATCGTGGGGGGAAGAGACCCAGTACTTC.

This rearrangement joins TRBV2 to TRBJ2-7; maybe TRBD1 (6 bases). Germline V gives CDR1 SNHLY, CDR2 FYNNEI. Deletions cut 5 bases from V and 2 bases from J, with 10 bases between. This CDR3 comprises 13 residues. The CDR3 nucleotides are TGTGCCAGCAGTAGAGGGGACACCTACGAGCAGTACTTC. It specifies CASSRGDTYEQYF.

To note about this clone: The sample contains more than one DNA sequence encoding this CDR3. The rearrangement links TRBV7-8 to TRBJ2-3, with 11 bases identical to TRBD2. CDR3 length equals 18 residues. CDR1 SGHVS and CDR2 FQNEAQ come from the germline V gene. V lost 3 bases, J lost 1 base, and 9 bases stayed unmatched. CDR3 bases: TGTGCCAGCAGCTTTAGCGGGAGGGCCACATCAGGCACAGATACGCAGTATTTT. Amino acids: CASSFSGRATSGTDTQYF.